Given below is one T cell receptor (beta chain) in context. Its matching antigen is unknown. Profiled with immunoSEQ multiplex PCR; TCRdb holds only in-frame clones, not every one. This sample carries approximately 41,000 clones, roughly 90% of them seen once, and the ten largest clones take roughly 10%. CDR1 is SGHRS and CDR2 is YFSETQ in the germline V gene. This CDR3 has 17 amino acids. V gave up 0 bases and J gave up 2 bases; unmatched junction bases: 8. The data derive from a study of T cells in localized non-small cell lung cancer. Study results and caveats: Turning up in adjacent lung were a median approximately 57 of the top 100 tumor clones. Longer overall survival accompanied higher blood T cell density. Adjacent uninvolved lung tissue had the highest T cell clonality, exceeding tumor.

This specimen consisted of PBMCs, obtained before any cancer treatment. The TCR was taken from a woman aged 40 to 75 with stage II lung adenocarcinoma. This chain uses TRBV5-1 with TRBJ2-7; 10 positions agree with TRBD2. CDR3 loop: CASSLDATSGNPYEQYF. The CDR3 region has the DNA TGCGCCAGCAGCTTGGATGCCACTAGCGGGAACCCCTACGAGCAGTACTTC.